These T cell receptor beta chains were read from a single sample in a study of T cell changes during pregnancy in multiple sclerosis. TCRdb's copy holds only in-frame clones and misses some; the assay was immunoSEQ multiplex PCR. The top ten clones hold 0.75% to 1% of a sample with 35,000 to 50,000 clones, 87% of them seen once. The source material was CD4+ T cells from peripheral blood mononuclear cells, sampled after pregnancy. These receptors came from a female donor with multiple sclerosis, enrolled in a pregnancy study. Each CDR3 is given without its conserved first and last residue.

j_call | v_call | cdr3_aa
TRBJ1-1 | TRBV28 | ASSLGPNTEAF
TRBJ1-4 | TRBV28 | ASTGVDEKLF
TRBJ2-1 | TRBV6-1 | ASSVGQRNEQF
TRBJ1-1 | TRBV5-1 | ASSFLGAATEAF
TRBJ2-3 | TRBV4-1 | ASSQGYARPDTQY
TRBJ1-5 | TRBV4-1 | ASSFINQPQH
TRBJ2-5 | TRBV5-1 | ASSFGTGGLETQY
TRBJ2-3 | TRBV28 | ASSFLADTQY
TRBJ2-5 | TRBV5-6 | ASSLGGGGETQY
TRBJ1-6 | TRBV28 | ASSLTGFSNSPLH
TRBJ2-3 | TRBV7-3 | ASSSSRGADTQY
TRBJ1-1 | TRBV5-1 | ASRATVNTEAF
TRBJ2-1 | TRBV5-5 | ASSQSGSPVYNEQF
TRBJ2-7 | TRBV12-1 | ASSFRQTGYEQY
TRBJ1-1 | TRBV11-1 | ASSQATGRTEAF
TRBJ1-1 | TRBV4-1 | ASSQRDTYPGSTEAF
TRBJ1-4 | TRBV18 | ASSEGRFNEKLF
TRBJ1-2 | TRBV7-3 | ASSSGGGVSGYT
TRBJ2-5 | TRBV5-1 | ASSLVRAGGQETQY
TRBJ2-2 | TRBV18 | ASSWLDSANTGELF
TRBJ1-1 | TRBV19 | ASSTTGNTEAF
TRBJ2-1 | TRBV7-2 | ASSFMHTTEQF
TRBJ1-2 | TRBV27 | ASSRDRDGSYGYT
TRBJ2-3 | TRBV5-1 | ASKSPGQSTDTQY
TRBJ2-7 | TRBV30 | AWSPGTAYEQY
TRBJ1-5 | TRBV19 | ASSMVQGATRNQPQH
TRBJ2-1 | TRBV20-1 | SANSGTIKF
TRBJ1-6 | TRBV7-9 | ASSSRTGSSYNSPLH
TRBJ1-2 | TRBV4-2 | ASSQDPIVGLRSGYT
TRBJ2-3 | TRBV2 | ASSSPGSPDTQY
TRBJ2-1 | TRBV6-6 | ASSYLGGSYNEQF
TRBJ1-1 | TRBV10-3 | AIRIGTADTEAF
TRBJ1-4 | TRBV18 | ASSPSSTNEKLF
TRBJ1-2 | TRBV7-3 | ASSSQQGAYGYT
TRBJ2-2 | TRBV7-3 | ASSLRGDKGNTGELF
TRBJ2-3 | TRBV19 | ASSKLRGGILTDTQY
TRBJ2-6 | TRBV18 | ASSQAGGLSGANVLT
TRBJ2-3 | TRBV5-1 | ASSPYRGGLTDTQY
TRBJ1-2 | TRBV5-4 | ASSSWGLYGYT
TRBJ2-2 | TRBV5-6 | ASSLSYDGELF
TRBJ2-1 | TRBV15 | ATSREGQRSYNEQF
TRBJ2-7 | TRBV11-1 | ASSKGQGIDYEQY
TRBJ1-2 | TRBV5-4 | ASSLASGESYGYT
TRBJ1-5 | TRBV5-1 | ASSLEDTLSNQPQH
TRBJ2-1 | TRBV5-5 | ASSGEAGGIYNEQF
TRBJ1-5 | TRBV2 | ASRTLNQPQH
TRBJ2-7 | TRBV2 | ASSSGTSGGPIVYEQY
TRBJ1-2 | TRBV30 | AWSPTDRQVHGYT